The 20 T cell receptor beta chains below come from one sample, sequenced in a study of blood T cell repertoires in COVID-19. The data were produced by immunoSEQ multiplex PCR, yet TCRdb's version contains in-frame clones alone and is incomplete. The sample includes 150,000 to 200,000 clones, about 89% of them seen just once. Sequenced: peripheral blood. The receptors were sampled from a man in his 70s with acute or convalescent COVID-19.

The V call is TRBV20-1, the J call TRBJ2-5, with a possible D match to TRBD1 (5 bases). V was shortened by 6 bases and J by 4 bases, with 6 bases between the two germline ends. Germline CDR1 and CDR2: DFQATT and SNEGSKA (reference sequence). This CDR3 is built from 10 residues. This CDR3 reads CSAGVETQYF. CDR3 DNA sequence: TGCAGTGCAGGGGTAGAGACCCAGTACTTC.

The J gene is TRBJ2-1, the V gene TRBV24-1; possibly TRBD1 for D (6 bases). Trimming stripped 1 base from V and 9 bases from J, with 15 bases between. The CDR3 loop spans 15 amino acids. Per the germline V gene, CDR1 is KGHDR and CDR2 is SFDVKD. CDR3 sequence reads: CATSDFPLQGGEQFF. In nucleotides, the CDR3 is TGTGCCACCAGTGATTTCCCTTTACAGGGTGGTGAGCAGTTCTTC.

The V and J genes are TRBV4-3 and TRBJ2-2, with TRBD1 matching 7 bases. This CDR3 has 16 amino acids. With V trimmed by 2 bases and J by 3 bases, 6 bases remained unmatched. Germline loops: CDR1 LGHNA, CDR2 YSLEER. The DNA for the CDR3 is TGCGCCAGCAGCCAAATGACAGGGAGTGACACCGGGGAGCTGTTTTTT. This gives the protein CASSQMTGSDTGELFF.

The CDR3, as DNA: TGCAGCTTCAGGGGGTCCGACTATGGCTACACCTTC. Protein product: CSFRGSDYGYTF. The chain is built from TRBV29-1 and TRBJ1-2; TRBD1 aligns across 7 bases. CDR3 length: 12 amino acids. Germline lookup yields CDR1 SQVTM and CDR2 ANQGSEA. V shed 8 bases, J shed 3 bases, and the junction held 6 bases outside the gene matches.

In DNA form, the CDR3 reads TGTGCCATCAGTGCCCGGACTAGCGGGGGGCTGGGGTACCAAGAGACCCAGTACTTC. It yields the protein CAISARTSGGLGYQETQYF. The rearrangement joins TRBV10-3 to TRBJ2-5, with 14 bases aligning to TRBD2. CDR3 length: 19 residues. Germline lookup yields CDR1 ENHRY and CDR2 SYGVKD. The junction had 10 bases not matched to a gene; V was cut back by 4 bases and J by 0 bases.

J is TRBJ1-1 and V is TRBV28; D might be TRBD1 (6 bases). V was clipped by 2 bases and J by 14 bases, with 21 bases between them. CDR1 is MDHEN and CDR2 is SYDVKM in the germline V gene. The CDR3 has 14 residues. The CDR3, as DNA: TGTGCCAGCAGTTTAAACAGGGCCGCGCTTAGGGGGTTCTTT. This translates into CASSLNRAALRGFF.

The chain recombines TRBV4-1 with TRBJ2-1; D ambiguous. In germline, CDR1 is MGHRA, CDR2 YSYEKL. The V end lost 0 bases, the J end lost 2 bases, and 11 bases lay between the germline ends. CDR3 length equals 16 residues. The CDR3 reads CASSQELTPPYNEQFF. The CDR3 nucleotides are TGCGCCAGCAGCCAAGAATTAACTCCGCCCTACAATGAGCAGTTCTTC.

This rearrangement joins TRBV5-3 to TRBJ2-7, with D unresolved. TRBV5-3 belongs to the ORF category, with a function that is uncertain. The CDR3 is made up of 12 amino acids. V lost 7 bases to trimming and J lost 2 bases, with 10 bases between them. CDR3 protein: CARVSPPYEQYF. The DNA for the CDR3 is TGTGCCAGAGTTAGCCCGCCCTACGAGCAGTACTTC.

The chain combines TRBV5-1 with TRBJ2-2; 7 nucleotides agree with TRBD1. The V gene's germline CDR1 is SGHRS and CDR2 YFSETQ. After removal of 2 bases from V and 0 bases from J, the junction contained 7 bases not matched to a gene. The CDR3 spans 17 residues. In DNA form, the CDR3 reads TGCGCCAGCAGCTTAGGGACAGTACCTACGAACACCGGGGAGCTGTTTTTT. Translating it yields CASSLGTVPTNTGELFF. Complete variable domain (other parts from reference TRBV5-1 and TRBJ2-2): KAGVTQTPRYLIKTRGQQVTLSCSPISGHRSVSWYQQTPGQGLQFLFEYFSETQRNKGNFPGRFSGRQFSNSRSEMNVSTLELGDSALYLCASSLGTVPTNTGELFFGEGSRLTVL.

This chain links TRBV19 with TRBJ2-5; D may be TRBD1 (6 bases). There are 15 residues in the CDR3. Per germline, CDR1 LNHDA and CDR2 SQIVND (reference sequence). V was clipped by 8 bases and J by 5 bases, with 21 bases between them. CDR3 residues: CASGYVGDKLETQYF. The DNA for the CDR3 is TGTGCCAGTGGATACGTAGGGGACAAGTTGGAGACCCAGTACTTC.

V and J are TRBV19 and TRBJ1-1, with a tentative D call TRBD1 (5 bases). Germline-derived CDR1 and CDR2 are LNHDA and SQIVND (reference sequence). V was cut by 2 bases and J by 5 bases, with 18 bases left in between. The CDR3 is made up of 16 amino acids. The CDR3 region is CASSILAGTKVTEAFF. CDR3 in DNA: TGTGCCAGTAGTATACTCGCGGGGACGAAGGTGACTGAAGCTTTCTTT.

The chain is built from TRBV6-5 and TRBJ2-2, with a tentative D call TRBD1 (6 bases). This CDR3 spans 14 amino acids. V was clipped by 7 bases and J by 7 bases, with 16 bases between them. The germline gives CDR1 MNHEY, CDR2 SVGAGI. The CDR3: CASKRDMWVGELFF. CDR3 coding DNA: TGTGCCAGCAAAAGGGACATGTGGGTCGGGGAGCTGTTTTTT.

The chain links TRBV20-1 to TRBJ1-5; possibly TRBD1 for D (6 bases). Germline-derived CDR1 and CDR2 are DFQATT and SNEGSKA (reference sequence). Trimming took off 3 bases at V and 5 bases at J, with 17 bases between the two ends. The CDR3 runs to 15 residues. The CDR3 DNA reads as TGCAGTGCTAGTGAGGACAGCAGGGAGTATCAGCCCCAGCATTTT. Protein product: CSASEDSREYQPQHF.

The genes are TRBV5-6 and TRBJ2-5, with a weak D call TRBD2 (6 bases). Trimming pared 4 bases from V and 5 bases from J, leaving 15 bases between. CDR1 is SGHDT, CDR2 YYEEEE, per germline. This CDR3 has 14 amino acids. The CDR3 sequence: CASSDWRGLETQYF. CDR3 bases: TGTGCCAGCAGCGATTGGCGGGGATTGGAGACCCAGTACTTC.

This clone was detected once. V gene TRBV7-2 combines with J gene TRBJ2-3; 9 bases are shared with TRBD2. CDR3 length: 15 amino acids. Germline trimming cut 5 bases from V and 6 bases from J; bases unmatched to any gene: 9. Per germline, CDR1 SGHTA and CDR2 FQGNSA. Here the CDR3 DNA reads TGTGCCAGCAGCCCGTTGCGGGGGGGCGAGGATACGCAGTATTTT. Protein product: CASSPLRGGEDTQYF.

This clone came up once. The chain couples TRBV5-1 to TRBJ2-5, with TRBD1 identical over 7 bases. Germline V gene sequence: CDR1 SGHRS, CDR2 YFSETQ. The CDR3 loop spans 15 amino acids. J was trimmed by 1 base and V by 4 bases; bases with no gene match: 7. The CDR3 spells CASSTLRQGQETQYF. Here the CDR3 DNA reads TGCGCCAGCAGCACCCTTCGACAGGGCCAAGAGACCCAGTACTTC.

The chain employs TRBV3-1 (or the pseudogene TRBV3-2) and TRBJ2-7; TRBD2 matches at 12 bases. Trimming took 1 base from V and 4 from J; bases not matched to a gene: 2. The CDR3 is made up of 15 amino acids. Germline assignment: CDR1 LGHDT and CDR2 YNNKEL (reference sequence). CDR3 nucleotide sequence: TGTGCCAGCAGCCAAGCGACTAGCGGGGGATACGAGCAGTACTTC. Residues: CASSQATSGGYEQYF.

The CDR3 DNA is TGTGCCAGCAGTTACTGGCCTAGCGGGGGCACCGGGGAGCTGTTTTTT. Translation gives CASSYWPSGGTGELFF. The chain joins TRBV6-2 or TRBV6-3 to TRBJ2-2, with TRBD2 matching over 10 bases. V dropped 1 base and J dropped 4; count of bases not matched to a gene: 3. Germline V CDR1 and CDR2: MNHEY, SVGEGT. The CDR3 contains 16 residues.

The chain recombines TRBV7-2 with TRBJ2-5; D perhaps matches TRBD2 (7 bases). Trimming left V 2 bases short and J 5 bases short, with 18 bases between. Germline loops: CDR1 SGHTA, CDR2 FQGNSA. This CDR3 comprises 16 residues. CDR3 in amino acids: CASSLPPGGPVETQYF. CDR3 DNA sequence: TGTGCCAGCAGCTTACCACCCGGGGGGCCAGTTGAGACCCAGTACTTC.

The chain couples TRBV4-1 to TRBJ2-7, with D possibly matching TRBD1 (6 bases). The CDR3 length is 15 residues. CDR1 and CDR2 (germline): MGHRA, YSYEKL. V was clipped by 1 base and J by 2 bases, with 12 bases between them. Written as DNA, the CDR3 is TGCGCCAGCAGCCAAGGAGGACAGTCGGCCTACGAGCAGTACTTC. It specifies CASSQGGQSAYEQYF.